This T cell receptor beta chain is from a study of T cell responses to AZD1222 COVID-19 vaccine. As for the study in general: Second-dose groups at about 4 or about 12 weeks were pooled.

Here immunoSEQ multiplex PCR was the method, and the copy in TCRdb shows in-frame clones only, minus some. The sample includes about 150,000 clones, about 91% seen only once; the top ten take roughly 2%. The CDR3 covers 15 residues. CDR1 is MNHEY and CDR2 is SVGAGI in the germline V gene. With 2 bases removed from V and 0 bases from J, the gap between germline ends came to 7 bases. Study-wide findings and caveats: The breadth and depth of Spike-specific TCRs increased once two AZD1222 doses had been given. Spike-wide vaccine-associated CD4 TCRs dominated at 160-218 and 743-854. Donor demographics were predominantly white British with a female majority; clonal diversity may be underestimated.

Comment on this clone: The antigen remains undetermined.

The rearrangement links TRBV6-5 to TRBJ1-4; tentative D call: TRBD1 (5 bases). This TCR was recovered from an adult in good health. Here the sequenced sample was peripheral blood, taken on day 0 of AZD1222 vaccination. The CDR3 DNA sequence: TGTGCCAGCAGTTACCGGGACCCAACTAATGAAAAACTGTTTTTT. Its translation: CASSYRDPTNEKLFF.